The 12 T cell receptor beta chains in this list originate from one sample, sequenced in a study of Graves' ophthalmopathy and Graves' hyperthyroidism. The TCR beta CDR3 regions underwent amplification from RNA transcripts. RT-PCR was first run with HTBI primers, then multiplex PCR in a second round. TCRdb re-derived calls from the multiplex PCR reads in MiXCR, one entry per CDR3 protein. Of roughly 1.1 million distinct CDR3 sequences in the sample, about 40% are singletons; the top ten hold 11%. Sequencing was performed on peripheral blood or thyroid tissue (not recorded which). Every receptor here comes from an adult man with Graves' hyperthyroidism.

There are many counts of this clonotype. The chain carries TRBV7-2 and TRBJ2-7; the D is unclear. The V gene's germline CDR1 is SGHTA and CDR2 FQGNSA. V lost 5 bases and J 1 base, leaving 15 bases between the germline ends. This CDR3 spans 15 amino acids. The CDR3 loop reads CASSPSLAGSYEQYF. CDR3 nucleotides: TGTGCCAGCAGCCCGAGTTTGGCAGGATCCTACGAGCAGTACTTC.

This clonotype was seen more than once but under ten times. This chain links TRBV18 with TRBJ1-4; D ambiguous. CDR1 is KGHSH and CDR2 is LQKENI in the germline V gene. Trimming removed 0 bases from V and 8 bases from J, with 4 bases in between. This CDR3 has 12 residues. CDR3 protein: CASSPPGEKLFF. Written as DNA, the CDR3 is TGTGCCAGCTCACCACCTGGCGAAAAACTGTTTTTT.

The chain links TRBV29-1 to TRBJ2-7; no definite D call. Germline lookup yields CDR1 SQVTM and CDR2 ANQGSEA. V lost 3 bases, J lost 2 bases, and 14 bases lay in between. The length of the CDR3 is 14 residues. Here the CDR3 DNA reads TGCAGCGTTGAGGGGTATACTGAGCCCTACGAGCAGTACTTC. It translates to CSVEGYTEPYEQYF.

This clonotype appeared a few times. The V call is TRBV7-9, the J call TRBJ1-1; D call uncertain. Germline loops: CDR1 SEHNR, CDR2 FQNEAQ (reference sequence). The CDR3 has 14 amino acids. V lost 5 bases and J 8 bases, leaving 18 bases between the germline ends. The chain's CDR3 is CASSHAPKHVEAFF. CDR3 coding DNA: TGTGCCAGCAGCCACGCCCCAAAACATGTCGAAGCTTTCTTT.

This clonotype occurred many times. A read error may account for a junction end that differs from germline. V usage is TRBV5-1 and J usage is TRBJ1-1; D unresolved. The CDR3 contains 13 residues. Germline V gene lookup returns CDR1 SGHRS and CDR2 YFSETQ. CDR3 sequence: CASSPGVQTEAFF. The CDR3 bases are TGTGCCAGCAGCCCAGGAGTTCAGACTGAAGCTTTCTTT.

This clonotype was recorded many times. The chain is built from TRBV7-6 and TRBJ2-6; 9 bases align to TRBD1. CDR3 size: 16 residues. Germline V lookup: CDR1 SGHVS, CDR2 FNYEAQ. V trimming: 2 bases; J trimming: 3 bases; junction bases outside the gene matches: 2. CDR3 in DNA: TGTGCCAGCAGCTTACGACAGGGGGTTGGGGCCAACGTCCTGACTTTC. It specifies CASSLRQGVGANVLTF.

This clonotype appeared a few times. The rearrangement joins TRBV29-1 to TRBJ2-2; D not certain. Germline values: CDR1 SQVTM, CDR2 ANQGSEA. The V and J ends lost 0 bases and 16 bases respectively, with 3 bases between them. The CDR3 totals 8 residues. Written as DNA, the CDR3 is TGCAGCGTTGAAGATGGGTTTTTT. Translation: CSVEDGFF.

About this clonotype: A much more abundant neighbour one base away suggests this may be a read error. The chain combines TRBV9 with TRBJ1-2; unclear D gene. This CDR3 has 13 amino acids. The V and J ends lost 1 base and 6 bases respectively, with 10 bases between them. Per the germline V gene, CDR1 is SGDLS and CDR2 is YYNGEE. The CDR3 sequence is CASSVSSIDGYTF. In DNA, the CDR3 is TGTGCCAGCAGCGTAAGCAGTATTGATGGCTACACCTTC.

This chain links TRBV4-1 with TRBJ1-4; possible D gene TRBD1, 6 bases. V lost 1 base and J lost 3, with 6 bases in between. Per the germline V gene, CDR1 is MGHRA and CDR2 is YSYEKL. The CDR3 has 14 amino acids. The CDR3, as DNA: TGCGCCAGCAGCCAAGCAGGGGCTAATGAAAAACTGTTTTTT. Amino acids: CASSQAGANEKLFF.

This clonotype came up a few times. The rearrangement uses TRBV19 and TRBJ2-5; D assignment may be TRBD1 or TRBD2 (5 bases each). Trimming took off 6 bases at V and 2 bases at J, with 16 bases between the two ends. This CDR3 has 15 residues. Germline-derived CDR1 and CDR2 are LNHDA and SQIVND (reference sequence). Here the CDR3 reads CASRSRGPGQETQYF. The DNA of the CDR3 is TGTGCCAGTAGGAGTAGGGGACCGGGACAAGAGACCCAGTACTTC.

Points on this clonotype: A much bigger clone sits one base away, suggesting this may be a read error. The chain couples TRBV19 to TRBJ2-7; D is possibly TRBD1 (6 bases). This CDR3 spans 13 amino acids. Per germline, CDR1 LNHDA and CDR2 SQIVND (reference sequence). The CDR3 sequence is CATSDRIVYEQYF. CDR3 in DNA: TGTGCCACTAGTGACAGGATAGTCTACGAGCAGTACTTC.

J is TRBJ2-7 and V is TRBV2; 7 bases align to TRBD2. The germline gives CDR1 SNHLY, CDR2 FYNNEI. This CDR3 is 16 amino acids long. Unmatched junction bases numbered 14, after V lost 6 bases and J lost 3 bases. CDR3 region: CASRPTTSAGDYEQYF. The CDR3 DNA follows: TGTGCCAGCAGGCCCACAACTAGCGCCGGAGACTACGAGCAGTACTTC. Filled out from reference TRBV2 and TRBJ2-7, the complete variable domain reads EPEVTQTPSHQVTQMGQEVILRCVPISNHLYFYWYRQILGQKVEFLVSFYNNEISEKSEIFDDQFSVERPDGSNFTLKIRSTKLEDSAMYFCASRPTTSAGDYEQYFGPGTRLTVT.